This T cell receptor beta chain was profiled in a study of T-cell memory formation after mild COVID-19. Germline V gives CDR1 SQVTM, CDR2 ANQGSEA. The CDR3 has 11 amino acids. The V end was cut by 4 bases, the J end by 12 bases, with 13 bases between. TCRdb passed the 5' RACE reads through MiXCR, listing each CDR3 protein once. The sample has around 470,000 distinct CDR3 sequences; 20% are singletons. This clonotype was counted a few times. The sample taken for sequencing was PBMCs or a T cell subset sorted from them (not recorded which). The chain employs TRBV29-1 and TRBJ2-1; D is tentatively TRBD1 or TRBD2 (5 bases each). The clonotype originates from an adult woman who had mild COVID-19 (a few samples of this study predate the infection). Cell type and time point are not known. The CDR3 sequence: CSVGGAGGQFF. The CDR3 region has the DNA TGCAGCGTTGGAGGGGCCGGCGGGCAGTTCTTC.